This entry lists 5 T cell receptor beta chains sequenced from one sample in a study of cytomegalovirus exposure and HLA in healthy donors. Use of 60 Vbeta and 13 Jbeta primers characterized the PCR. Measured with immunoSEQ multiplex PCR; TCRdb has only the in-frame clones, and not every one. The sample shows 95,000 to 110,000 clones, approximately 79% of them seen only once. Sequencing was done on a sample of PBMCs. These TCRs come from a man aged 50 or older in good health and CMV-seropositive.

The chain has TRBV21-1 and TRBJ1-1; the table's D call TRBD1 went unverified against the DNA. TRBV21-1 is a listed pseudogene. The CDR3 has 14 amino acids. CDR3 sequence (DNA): TGTGCCAGCAGAAGTTACAAAGAGAACACTGAAGCTTTCTTT. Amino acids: CASRSYKENTEAFF.

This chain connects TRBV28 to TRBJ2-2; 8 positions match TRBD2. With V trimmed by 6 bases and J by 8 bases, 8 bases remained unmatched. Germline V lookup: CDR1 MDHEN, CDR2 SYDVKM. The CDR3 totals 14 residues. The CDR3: CASSPPGGIGELFF. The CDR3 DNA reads TGTGCCAGCAGCCCTCCGGGAGGGATAGGGGAGCTGTTTTTT.

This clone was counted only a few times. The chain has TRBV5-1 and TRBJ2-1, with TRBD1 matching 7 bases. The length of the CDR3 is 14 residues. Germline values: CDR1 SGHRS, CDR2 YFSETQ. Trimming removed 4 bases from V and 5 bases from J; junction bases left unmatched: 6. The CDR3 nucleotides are TGCGCCAGCAGCAAACAGGGGTCCAACAATGAGCAGTTCTTC. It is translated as CASSKQGSNNEQFF.

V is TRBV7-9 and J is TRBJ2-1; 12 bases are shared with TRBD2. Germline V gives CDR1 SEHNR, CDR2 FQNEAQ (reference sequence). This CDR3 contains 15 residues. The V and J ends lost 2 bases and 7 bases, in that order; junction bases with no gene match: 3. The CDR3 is CASSLLAGGVNEQFF. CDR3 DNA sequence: TGTGCCAGCAGCTTACTAGCGGGAGGGGTAAATGAGCAGTTCTTC.

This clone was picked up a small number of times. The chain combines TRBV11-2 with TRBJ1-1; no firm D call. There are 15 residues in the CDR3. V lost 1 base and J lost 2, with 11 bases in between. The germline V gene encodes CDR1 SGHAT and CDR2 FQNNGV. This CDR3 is CASSLGARHNTEAFF. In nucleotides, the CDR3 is TGTGCCAGCAGCTTAGGGGCACGACATAACACTGAAGCTTTCTTT.